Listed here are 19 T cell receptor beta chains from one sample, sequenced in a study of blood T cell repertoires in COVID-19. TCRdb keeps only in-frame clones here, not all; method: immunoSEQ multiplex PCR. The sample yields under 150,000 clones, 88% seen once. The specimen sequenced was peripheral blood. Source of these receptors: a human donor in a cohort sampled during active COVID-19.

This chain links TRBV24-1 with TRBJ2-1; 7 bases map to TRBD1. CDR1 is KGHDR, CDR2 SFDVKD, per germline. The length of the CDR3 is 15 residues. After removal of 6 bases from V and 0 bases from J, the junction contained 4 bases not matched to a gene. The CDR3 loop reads CATSQTGPSYNEQFF. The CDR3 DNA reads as TGTGCCACCAGTCAGACAGGGCCCTCCTACAATGAGCAGTTCTTC.

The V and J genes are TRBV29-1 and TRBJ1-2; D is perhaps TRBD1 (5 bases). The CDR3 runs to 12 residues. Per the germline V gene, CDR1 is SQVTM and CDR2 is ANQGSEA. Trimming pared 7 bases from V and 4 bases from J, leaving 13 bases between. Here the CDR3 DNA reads TGCAGCGCATTCAGGGTTTCCTATGGCTACACCTTC. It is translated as CSAFRVSYGYTF.

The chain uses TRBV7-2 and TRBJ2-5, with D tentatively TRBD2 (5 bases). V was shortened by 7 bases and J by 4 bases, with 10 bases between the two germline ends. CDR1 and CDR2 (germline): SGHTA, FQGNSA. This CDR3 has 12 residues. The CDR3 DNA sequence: TGTGCCAGCAACTGGGCGGGAGAGACCCAGTACTTC. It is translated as CASNWAGETQYF.

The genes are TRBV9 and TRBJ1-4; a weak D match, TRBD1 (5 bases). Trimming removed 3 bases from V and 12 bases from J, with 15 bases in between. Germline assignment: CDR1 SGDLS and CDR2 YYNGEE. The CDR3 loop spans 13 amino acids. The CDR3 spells CASSARSGGELFF. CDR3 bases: TGTGCCAGCAGCGCCCGATCCGGGGGGGAACTGTTTTTT.

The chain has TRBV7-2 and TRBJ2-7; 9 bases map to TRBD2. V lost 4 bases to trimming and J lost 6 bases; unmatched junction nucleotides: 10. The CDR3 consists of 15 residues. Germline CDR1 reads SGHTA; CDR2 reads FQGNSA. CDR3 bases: TGTGCCAGCAGCTCCATGCGGGGGGGCCTCGGCGAGCAGTACTTC. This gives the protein CASSSMRGGLGEQYF.

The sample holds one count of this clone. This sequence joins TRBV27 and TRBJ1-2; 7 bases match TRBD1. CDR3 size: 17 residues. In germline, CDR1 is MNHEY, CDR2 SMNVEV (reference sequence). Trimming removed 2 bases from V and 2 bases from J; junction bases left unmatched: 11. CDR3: CASSLGRLQGRNYGYTF. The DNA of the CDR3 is TGTGCCAGCAGTTTAGGGAGACTACAGGGGCGAAACTATGGCTACACCTTC.

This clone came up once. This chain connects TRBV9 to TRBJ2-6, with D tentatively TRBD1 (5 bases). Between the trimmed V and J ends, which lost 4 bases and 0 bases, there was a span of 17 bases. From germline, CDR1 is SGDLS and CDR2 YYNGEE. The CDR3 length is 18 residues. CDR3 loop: CASSPRTPSLSGANVLTF. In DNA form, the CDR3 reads TGTGCCAGCAGCCCCCGGACACCCTCTCTCTCTGGGGCCAACGTCCTGACTTTC.

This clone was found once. CDR3 residues: CASSLLLQGNTDTQYF. The CDR3 bases are TGTGCCAGCAGCTTACTTCTGCAGGGAAACACAGATACGCAGTATTTT. This chain joins TRBV11-2 and TRBJ2-3; D possibly corresponds to TRBD1 (5 bases). The V gene lost 2 bases and the J gene lost 2 bases, with 14 bases spanning the gap. CDR1 SGHAT and CDR2 FQNNGV come from the germline V gene. The CDR3 loop spans 16 amino acids.

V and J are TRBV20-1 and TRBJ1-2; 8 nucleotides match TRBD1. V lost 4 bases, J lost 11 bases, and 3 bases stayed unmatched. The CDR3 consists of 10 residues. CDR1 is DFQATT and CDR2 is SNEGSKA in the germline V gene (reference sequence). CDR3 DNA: TGCAGTGCTACAGGGGGCTGTTACACCTTC. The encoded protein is CSATGGCYTF.

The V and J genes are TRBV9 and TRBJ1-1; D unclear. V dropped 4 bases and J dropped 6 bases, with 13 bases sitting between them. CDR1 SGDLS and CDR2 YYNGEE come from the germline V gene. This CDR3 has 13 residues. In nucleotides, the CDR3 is TGTGCCAGCAGCTTTGGGCCCAAGGCTGAAGCTTTCTTT. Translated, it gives CASSFGPKAEAFF.

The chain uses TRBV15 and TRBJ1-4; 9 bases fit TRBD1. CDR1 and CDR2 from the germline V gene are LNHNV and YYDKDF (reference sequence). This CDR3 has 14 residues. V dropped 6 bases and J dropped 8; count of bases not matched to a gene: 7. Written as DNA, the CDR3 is TGTGCCACCAGGGGCGACAGGGGGTTGGAAAAACTGTTTTTT. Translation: CATRGDRGLEKLFF.

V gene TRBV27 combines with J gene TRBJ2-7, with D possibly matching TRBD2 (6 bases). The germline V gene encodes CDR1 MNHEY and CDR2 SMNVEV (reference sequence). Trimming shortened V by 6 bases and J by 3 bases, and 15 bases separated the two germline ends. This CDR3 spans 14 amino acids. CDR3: CASSTAGRIYEQYF. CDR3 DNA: TGTGCCAGCAGCACCGCGGGAAGGATCTACGAGCAGTACTTC.

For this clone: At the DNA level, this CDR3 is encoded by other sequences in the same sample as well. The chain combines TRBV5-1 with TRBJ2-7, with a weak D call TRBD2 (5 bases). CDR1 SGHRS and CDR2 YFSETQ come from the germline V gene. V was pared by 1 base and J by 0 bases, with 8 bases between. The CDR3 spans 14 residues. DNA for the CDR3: TGCGCCAGCAGCTTGCGAGGGTTCTCCTACGAGCAGTACTTC. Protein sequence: CASSLRGFSYEQYF.

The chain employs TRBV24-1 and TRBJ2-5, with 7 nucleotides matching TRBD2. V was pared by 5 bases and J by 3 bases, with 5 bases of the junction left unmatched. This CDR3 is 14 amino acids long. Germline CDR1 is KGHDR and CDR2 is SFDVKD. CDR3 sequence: CATSGEGPEETQYF. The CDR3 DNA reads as TGTGCCACCAGTGGGGAGGGGCCCGAAGAGACCCAGTACTTC.

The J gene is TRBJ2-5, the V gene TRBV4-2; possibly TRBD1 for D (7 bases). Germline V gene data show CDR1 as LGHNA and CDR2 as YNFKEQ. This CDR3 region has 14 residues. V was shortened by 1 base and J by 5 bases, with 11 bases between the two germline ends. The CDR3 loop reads CASSQARGDETQYF. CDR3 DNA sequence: TGTGCCAGCAGCCAAGCCAGGGGGGACGAGACCCAGTACTTC.

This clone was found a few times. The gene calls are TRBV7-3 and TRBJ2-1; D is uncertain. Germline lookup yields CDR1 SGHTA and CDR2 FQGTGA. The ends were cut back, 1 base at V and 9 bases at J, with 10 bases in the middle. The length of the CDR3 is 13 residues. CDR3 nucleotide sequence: TGTGCCAGCAGCTTAAGTGGTAGATCTGAGCAGTTCTTC. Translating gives CASSLSGRSEQFF.

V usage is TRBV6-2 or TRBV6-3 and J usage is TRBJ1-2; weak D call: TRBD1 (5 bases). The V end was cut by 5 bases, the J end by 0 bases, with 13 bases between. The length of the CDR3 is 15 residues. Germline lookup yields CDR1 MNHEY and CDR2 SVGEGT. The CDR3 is CASSQPRATNYGYTF. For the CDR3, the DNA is TGTGCCAGCAGTCAACCCAGGGCGACTAACTATGGCTACACCTTC.

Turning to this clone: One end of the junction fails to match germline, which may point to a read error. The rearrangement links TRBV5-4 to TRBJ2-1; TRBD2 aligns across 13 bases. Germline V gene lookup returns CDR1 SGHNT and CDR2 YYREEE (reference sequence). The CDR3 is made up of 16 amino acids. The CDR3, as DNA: TGTGCCAGCAGGTTGGGCGGGACTAGCGGGGCGAGTGAGCAGTTCTTC. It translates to CASRLGGTSGASEQFF.

CDR3 region: CASSIDAGPKKKHF. The CDR3 bases are TGTGCCAGTAGTATAGATGCAGGCCCGAAGAAGAAGCATTTT. J is TRBJ1-5 and V is TRBV19; D remains unclear. V dropped 0 bases and J dropped 14 bases, with 17 bases sitting between them. From germline, CDR1 is LNHDA and CDR2 SQIVND (reference sequence). This CDR3 region has 14 residues.